The next 27 T cell receptor beta chains were all read from a single sample in a study of T cells in Graves' hyperthyroidism and ophthalmopathy. TCR beta CDR3 region amplification was performed from RNA transcripts. First-round RT-PCR with HTBI primers amplified the TCR CDR3 region. TCRdb re-derived calls from the multiplex PCR reads in MiXCR, one entry per CDR3 protein. The table includes 250,000 to 300,000 distinct CDR3 sequences, approximately 15% detected once. Sequenced material: blood. The receptors stem from a middle-aged woman with Graves' hyperthyroidism that later progressed to Graves' ophthalmopathy.

As to this clonotype: A much larger clonotype is one base distant, so this may be a read error. The chain carries TRBV7-2 and TRBJ2-1, with a tentative D call TRBD2 (6 bases). The CDR3 runs 14 residues. The germline CDR1 and CDR2 sequences are SGHTA and FQGNSA. The CDR3 DNA sequence: TGTGCCAGCAGCTTACCGCGCGGGACCAATGGGCAGTTCTTC. Its protein is CASSLPRGTNGQFF.

This clonotype showed up just once. V is TRBV2 and J is TRBJ2-7; 11 nucleotides match TRBD1. The CDR3 consists of 14 residues. Unmatched junction bases numbered 11, after V lost 10 bases and J lost 6 bases. CDR1 is SNHLY and CDR2 is FYNNEI in the germline V gene. CDR3 region: CATGGQGAASEQYF. CDR3 in DNA: TGTGCCACCGGAGGACAGGGGGCAGCTAGCGAGCAGTACTTC.

This chain joins TRBV12-3 or TRBV12-4 and TRBJ2-7; 8 bases fit TRBD2. The V gene end was trimmed by 4 bases and the J gene end by 4 bases; junction bases not matched to a gene: 6. The CDR3 length is 14 residues. The CDR3 sequence is CASSSGRAGYEQYF. The CDR3 DNA reads as TGTGCCAGCAGTTCCGGGAGGGCCGGGTACGAGCAGTACTTC.

This clonotype was counted many times. The genes are TRBV30 and TRBJ1-4, with no clear D. Germline V gene sequence: CDR1 GTSNPN, CDR2 SVGIG (reference sequence). Trimming left V 1 base short and J 3 bases short, with 9 bases between. The CDR3 is made up of 14 amino acids. CDR3 nucleotide sequence: TGTGCCTGGAGTGGGAGTGTAGCTAATGAAAAACTGTTTTTT. Translating gives CAWSGSVANEKLFF.

This clonotype has ten or more counts. The chain joins TRBV6-2 or TRBV6-3 to TRBJ2-1; 11 bases agree with TRBD2. The CDR3 spans 17 residues. Germline V lookup: CDR1 MNHEY, CDR2 SVGEGT. Trimming took 7 bases from V and 0 from J; bases not matched to a gene: 8. As DNA, the CDR3 is TGTGCCAGCACCGAGATGACTAGCGGGACCTCCTACAATGAGCAGTTCTTC. Translated, it gives CASTEMTSGTSYNEQFF.

This clonotype was counted ten times or more. The CDR3 bases are TGTGCCAGCAACCCTTCGTCGGAATACTATGGCTACACCTTC. Amino acids: CASNPSSEYYGYTF. V is TRBV7-9 and J is TRBJ1-2; D is undetermined. V was pared by 7 bases and J by 3 bases, with 15 bases between. Germline V CDR1 and CDR2: SEHNR, FQNEAQ (reference sequence). The CDR3 sequence is 14 residues long.

This chain uses TRBV27 with TRBJ2-3; 7 bases fit TRBD2. Germline V gene sequence: CDR1 MNHEY, CDR2 SMNVEV (reference sequence). There are 18 residues in the CDR3. V gave up 7 bases and J gave up 1 base; unmatched junction bases: 17. The CDR3 DNA follows: TGTGCCAGCATTGACCGGCGGGAGAAGTCGGTGGGCACAGATACGCAGTATTTT. It codes for CASIDRREKSVGTDTQYF.

This clonotype occurred many times. CDR3 protein: CASSSLVSGSTDTQYF. As DNA, the CDR3 is TGTGCCAGCAGTTCCCTGGTTAGCGGGAGCACAGATACGCAGTATTTT. The chain carries TRBV12-3 or TRBV12-4 and TRBJ2-3; 7 bases are a match to TRBD2. Germline trimming cut 4 bases from V and 0 bases from J; bases unmatched to any gene: 7. The CDR3 loop spans 16 amino acids.

This clonotype was counted ten times or more. The chain is built from TRBV20-1 and TRBJ1-5; the D gene is possibly TRBD1 (6 bases). This CDR3 has 19 residues. The germline CDR1 and CDR2 sequences are DFQATT and SNEGSKA (reference sequence). The V gene lost 6 bases and the J gene lost 0 bases, with 27 bases spanning the gap. The DNA of the CDR3 is TGCAGTGCCGGGGATGTTCGGGGGCGCGTCCCCTATAGCAATCAGCCCCAGCATTTT. Protein: CSAGDVRGRVPYSNQPQHF.

This clonotype appeared a few times. The chain couples TRBV6-1 to TRBJ1-6, with TRBD1 matching over 7 bases. The CDR3 is 15 residues long. The germline gives CDR1 MNHNS, CDR2 SASEGT. V shed 8 bases and J 10 bases; nucleotides not matched to a gene: 14. In nucleotides, the CDR3 is TGTGCCAGCTCCCCCCCCAGTAGGGGGCACTCACCCCTCCACTTT. It translates to CASSPPSRGHSPLHF.

This clonotype was detected many times. The rearrangement uses TRBV27 and TRBJ2-2, with D hard to call. Germline V gene data show CDR1 as MNHEY and CDR2 as SMNVEV (reference sequence). The length of the CDR3 is 15 residues. V lost 5 bases and J lost 3, with 13 bases in between. The CDR3 bases are TGTGCCAGCAGTCCCCTGATACCTGACACCGGGGAGCTGTTTTTT. This codes for CASSPLIPDTGELFF.

This clonotype was found many times. The chain employs TRBV20-1 and TRBJ2-1; no firm D call. The CDR3 runs to 12 residues. Looked up from germline, CDR1 is DFQATT and CDR2 is SNEGSKA (reference sequence). V lost 3 bases to trimming and J lost 6 bases, with 9 bases between them. The CDR3 reads CSASSSLNEQFF. The DNA of the CDR3 is TGCAGTGCTAGTTCTAGTCTCAATGAGCAGTTCTTC.

The table lists this clonotype with many counts. The chain is built from TRBV20-1 and TRBJ2-1, with 7 nucleotides matching TRBD1. The CDR3 extends over 13 amino acids. With V trimmed by 7 bases and J by 5 bases, 8 bases remained unmatched. Germline assignment: CDR1 DFQATT and CDR2 SNEGSKA (reference sequence). This CDR3 is CSDLGTDNNEQFF. CDR3 in DNA: TGCAGTGACCTCGGGACAGATAACAATGAGCAGTTCTTC.

V gene TRBV4-1 combines with J gene TRBJ2-7, with D maybe TRBD2 (6 bases). The CDR3 loop spans 16 amino acids. V was trimmed by 6 bases and J by 2 bases, leaving 20 bases between them. The germline CDR1 and CDR2 sequences are MGHRA and YSYEKL. The CDR3 is CASSHADRDSTYEQYF. The CDR3 region has the DNA TGCGCCAGCAGTCATGCCGACCGGGACTCAACCTACGAGCAGTACTTC.

This clonotype was observed at least ten times. The chain recombines TRBV28 with TRBJ1-4; 8 bases align to TRBD1. The CDR3 contains 16 residues. Germline V gene data show CDR1 as MDHEN and CDR2 as SYDVKM. The trim removed 6 bases at V and 6 bases at J, leaving 12 bases unmatched. Here the CDR3 reads CASRVLLQGADEKLFF. CDR3 in DNA: TGTGCCAGCAGAGTTTTGCTTCAGGGGGCGGATGAAAAACTGTTTTTT.

The gene calls are TRBV20-1 and TRBJ2-7; no definite D call. The V and J ends lost 1 base and 4 bases respectively, with 5 bases between them. This CDR3 region has 11 residues. Germline V gives CDR1 DFQATT, CDR2 SNEGSKA (reference sequence). CDR3 DNA: TGCAGTGCTAGAGCGTCTTACGAGCAGTACTTC. Protein: CSARASYEQYF.

At least ten counts were recorded for this clonotype. This chain joins TRBV7-9 and TRBJ1-2, with 7 bases matching TRBD1. The CDR3 is 13 residues long. Germline CDR1 reads SEHNR; CDR2 reads FQNEAQ (reference sequence). With 5 bases clipped from V and 4 bases from J, the junction kept 4 bases outside the gene matches. DNA of the CDR3: TGTGCCAGCAGCCGGGGACAGCTCTATGGCTACACCTTC. It codes for CASSRGQLYGYTF.

This clonotype came up many times. The chain recombines TRBV28 with TRBJ2-1; 9 nucleotides line up with TRBD2. CDR1 MDHEN and CDR2 SYDVKM come from the germline V gene. J lost 10 bases, V lost 7 bases, and 5 bases had no gene match. The CDR3 sequence is 12 residues long. This chain's CDR3 is CASTHLAGEQFF. The CDR3 region has the DNA TGTGCCAGCACCCACCTAGCGGGGGAGCAGTTCTTC.

At least ten counts were recorded for this clonotype. The chain uses TRBV3-1 and TRBJ2-3, with D tentatively TRBD2 (5 bases). Deletions cut 3 bases from V and 2 bases from J, with 12 bases between. The CDR3 is 15 amino acids. Germline V gene data show CDR1 as LGHDT and CDR2 as YNNKEL (reference sequence). The CDR3 reads CASSHVSGYTDTQYF. The CDR3 region has the DNA TGTGCCAGCAGCCACGTAAGCGGTTACACAGATACGCAGTATTTT.

This clonotype was recorded at least ten times. The genes are TRBV7-2 and TRBJ2-7; weak D call: TRBD1 (6 bases). V lost 5 bases and J lost 6, with 17 bases in between. The CDR3 length is 14 residues. The germline gives CDR1 SGHTA, CDR2 FQGNSA. DNA of the CDR3: TGTGCCAGCAGCCGGGCATCCAGGGGTGGCGAGCAGTACTTC. Translating it yields CASSRASRGGEQYF.

This clonotype was counted at least ten times. J is TRBJ1-5 and V is TRBV20-1; D may be TRBD1 (5 bases). The CDR3 is 13 residues long. Germline CDR1 reads DFQATT; CDR2 reads SNEGSKA (reference sequence). The germline V and J ends were trimmed by 7 bases and 3 bases, with 13 bases remaining between them. CDR3 nucleotide sequence: TGCAGTGTCATGCGGACACACAATCAGCCCCAGCATTTT. Amino acid sequence: CSVMRTHNQPQHF.

This clonotype was recorded at least ten times. The chain couples TRBV15 to TRBJ1-4; tentative D call: TRBD1 (5 bases). V gave up 5 bases and J gave up 0 bases, with 10 bases separating them. Per germline, CDR1 LNHNV and CDR2 YYDKDF (reference sequence). The CDR3 consists of 15 residues. CDR3 DNA sequence: TGTGCCACCAGCGGTGGGGGAGCAACTAATGAAAAACTGTTTTTT. This encodes CATSGGGATNEKLFF.

This clonotype was detected many times. The chain recombines TRBV20-1 with TRBJ2-1; 10 bases agree with TRBD2. Germline-derived CDR1 and CDR2 are DFQATT and SNEGSKA (reference sequence). This CDR3 contains 13 residues. The CDR3 is CSPGTSAYNEQFF. The DNA of the CDR3 is TGCAGCCCCGGGACTAGCGCCTACAATGAGCAGTTCTTC.

This clonotype was recorded at least ten times. The rearrangement uses TRBV5-1 and TRBJ1-1, with a tentative D call TRBD1 (5 bases). Germline V gene lookup returns CDR1 SGHRS and CDR2 YFSETQ. Trimming pared 0 bases from V and 1 base from J, leaving 13 bases between. The CDR3 is 16 residues long. CDR3 protein: CASSLALGHQNTEAFF. CDR3 coding DNA: TGCGCCAGCAGCTTGGCCCTCGGACACCAGAACACTGAAGCTTTCTTT. The whole variable domain, filled in from reference TRBV5-1 and TRBJ1-1, reads KAGVTQTPRYLIKTRGQQVTLSCSPISGHRSVSWYQQTPGQGLQFLFEYFSETQRNKGNFPGRFSGRQFSNSRSEMNVSTLELGDSALYLCASSLALGHQNTEAFFGQGTRLTVV.

This clonotype was found many times. V and J are TRBV27 and TRBJ2-3, with 12 positions matching TRBD2. Germline values: CDR1 MNHEY, CDR2 SMNVEV (reference sequence). This CDR3 has 17 amino acids. Trimming removed 5 bases from V and 3 bases from J; junction bases left unmatched: 9. The DNA for the CDR3 is TGTGCCAGCAGTACGGGACTAGCGGGTAGAAGAACAGATACGCAGTATTTT. It translates to CASSTGLAGRRTDTQYF.

The table lists this clonotype with many counts. The V and J genes are TRBV11-1 and TRBJ2-1; D may match TRBD1 or TRBD2 (5 bases each). Germline-derived CDR1 and CDR2 are SGHAT and FQDESV (reference sequence). The V end lost 8 bases, the J end lost 5 bases, and 19 bases lay between the germline ends. The CDR3 runs to 15 residues. CDR3: CASAARGVLNNEQFF. The CDR3 DNA follows: TGTGCCAGCGCCGCCAGAGGGGTACTAAACAATGAGCAGTTCTTC.

Ten or more counts support this clonotype. The chain couples TRBV28 to TRBJ1-6, with D uncertain. The V gene lost 6 bases and the J gene lost 0 bases, with 3 bases spanning the gap. The V gene's germline CDR1 is MDHEN and CDR2 SYDVKM. The CDR3 length is 13 residues. The CDR3 sequence: CASRPSYNSPLHF. CDR3 in DNA: TGTGCCAGCAGGCCCTCCTATAATTCACCCCTCCACTTT.